This paragraph reports one TCR beta chain. The data were produced by immunoSEQ multiplex PCR, yet TCRdb's version contains in-frame clones alone and is incomplete. This table holds around 72,000 clones, around nine tenths found once. These data come from a study of technical replicates of blood from a few donors. Germline loops: CDR1 MNHEY, CDR2 SVGAGI. V was trimmed by 0 bases and J by 12 bases, leaving 17 bases between them. The CDR3 has 15 residues. The genes are TRBV6-5 and TRBJ1-4, with D unresolved. This receptor was identified in a human donor in good health. The sequenced sample consisted of T cells isolated from PBMCs. DNA for the CDR3: TGTGCCAGCAGTTACTCGGAAGGCCCCTACCGGGAACTGTTTTTT. Its protein product is CASSYSEGPYRELFF.